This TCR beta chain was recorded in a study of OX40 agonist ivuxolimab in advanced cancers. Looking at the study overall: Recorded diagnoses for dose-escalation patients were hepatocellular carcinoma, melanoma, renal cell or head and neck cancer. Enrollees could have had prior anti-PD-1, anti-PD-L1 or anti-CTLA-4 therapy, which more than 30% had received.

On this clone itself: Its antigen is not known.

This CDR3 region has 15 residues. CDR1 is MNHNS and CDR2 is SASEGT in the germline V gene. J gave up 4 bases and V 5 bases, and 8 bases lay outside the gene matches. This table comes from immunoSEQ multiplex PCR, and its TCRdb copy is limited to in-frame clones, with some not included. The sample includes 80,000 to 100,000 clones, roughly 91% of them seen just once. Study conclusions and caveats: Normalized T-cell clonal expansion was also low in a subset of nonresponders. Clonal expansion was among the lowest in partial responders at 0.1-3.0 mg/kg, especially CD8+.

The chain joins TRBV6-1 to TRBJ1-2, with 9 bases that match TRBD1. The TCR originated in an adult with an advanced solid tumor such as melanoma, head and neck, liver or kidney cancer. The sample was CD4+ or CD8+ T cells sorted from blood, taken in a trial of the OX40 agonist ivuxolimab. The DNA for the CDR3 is TGTGCCAGCAGTTTAACAGGGGGCGCGGTCTATGGCTACACCTTC. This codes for CASSLTGGAVYGYTF.